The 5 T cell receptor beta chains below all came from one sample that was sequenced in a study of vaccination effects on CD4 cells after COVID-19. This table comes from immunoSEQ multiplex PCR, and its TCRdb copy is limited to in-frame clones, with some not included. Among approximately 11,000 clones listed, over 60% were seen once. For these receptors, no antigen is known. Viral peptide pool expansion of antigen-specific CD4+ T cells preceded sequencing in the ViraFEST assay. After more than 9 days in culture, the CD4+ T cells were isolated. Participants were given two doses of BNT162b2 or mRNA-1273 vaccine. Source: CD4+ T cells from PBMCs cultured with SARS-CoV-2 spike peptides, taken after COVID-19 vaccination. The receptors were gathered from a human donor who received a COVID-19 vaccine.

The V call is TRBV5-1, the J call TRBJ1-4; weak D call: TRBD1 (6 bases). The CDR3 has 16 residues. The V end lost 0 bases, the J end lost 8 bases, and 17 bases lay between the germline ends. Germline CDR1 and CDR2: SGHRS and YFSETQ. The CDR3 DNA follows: TGCGCCAGCAGCTTGGCCCTACAGGGAGGAGGAGAAAAACTGTTTTTT. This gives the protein CASSLALQGGGEKLFF.

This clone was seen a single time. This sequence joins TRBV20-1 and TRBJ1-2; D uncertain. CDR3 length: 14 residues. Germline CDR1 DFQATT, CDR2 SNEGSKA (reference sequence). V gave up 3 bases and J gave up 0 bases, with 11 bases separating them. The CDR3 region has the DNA TGCAGTGCTAGTCGGACGTATGCTAACTATGGCTACACCTTC. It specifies CSASRTYANYGYTF.

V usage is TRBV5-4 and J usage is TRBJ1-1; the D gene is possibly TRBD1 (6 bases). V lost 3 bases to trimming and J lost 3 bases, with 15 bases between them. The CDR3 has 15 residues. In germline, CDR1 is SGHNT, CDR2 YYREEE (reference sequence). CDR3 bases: TGTGCCAGCAGCTCTTGGCACAGGGCGGACACTGAAGCTTTCTTT. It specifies CASSSWHRADTEAFF.

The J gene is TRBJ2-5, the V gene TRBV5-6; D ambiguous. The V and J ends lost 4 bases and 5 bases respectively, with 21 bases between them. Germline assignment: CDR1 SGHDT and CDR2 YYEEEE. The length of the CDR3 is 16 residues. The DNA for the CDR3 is TGTGCCAGCAGCCTTCTTACTCTGCCCCCGTGGGAGACCCAGTACTTC. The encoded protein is CASSLLTLPPWETQYF.

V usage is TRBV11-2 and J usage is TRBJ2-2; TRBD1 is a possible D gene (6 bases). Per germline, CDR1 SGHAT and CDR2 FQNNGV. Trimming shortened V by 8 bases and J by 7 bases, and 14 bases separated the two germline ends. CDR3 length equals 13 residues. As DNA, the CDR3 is TGTGCCAGCGGCCAGGGGTCGGGCGGGGAGCTGTTTTTT. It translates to CASGQGSGGELFF.